This record looks at one TCR beta chain sequence and its context. Its antigen is unknown. These data originate in a study of CD4+ T cells in melanoma. General study points: CD8+ T cell, macrophage and B cell function reportedly correlated with neoantigen-specific CD4+ T cells. Neoantigen-specific CD4+ T cells in melanoma reportedly had diverse differentiation states.

Assay: immunoSEQ multiplex PCR; the TCRdb copy retains only in-frame clones and omits some. The sample has 13,000 to 15,000 clones, approximately 70% seen once. The clonotype comes from a human donor with melanoma. Input material: cells from a culture (not recorded whether cultured in vitro).

For the CDR3, the DNA is TGTGCCAGCAGCCCAGCGGCTCCGAACACTGAAGCTTTCTTT. Translated: CASSPAAPNTEAFF. V gene TRBV7-9 combines with J gene TRBJ1-1; no firm D call. The germline V gene encodes CDR1 SEHNR and CDR2 FQNEAQ (reference sequence). The CDR3 has 14 amino acids. The V gene lost 5 bases and the J gene lost 1 base, with 11 bases spanning the gap.